Shown below are 27 T cell receptor beta chains from a single sample sequenced in a study of T cell repertoires in cytomegalovirus infection. No cognate antigen is known for these TCRs. TCRdb re-analysed the reads in MiXCR, keeping a single row per CDR3 protein. The sample includes roughly 920,000 distinct CDR3 sequences, under 40% seen only once; the top ten take roughly 13%. Sequencing used cultured CD8+ T cells from PBMCs, obtained from culture after CMV antigen stimulation. The receptors derive from a human donor in good health (CMV status not recorded). Some clones in this sample may be carry-over from other donors' samples.

The rearrangement uses TRBV20-1 and TRBJ2-2; TRBD2 matches 8 bases. V lost 1 base and J lost 0; bases outside the gene matches: 4. CDR1 is DFQATT, CDR2 SNEGSKA, per germline (reference sequence). CDR3 length: 16 amino acids. The CDR3 DNA reads as TGCAGTGCTAGAGTCCCGGGGGGGGCGAACACCGGGGAGCTGTTTTTT. It yields the protein CSARVPGGANTGELFF.

V is TRBV4-1 and J is TRBJ2-7; perhaps TRBD1 as D (6 bases). Deletions cut 0 bases from V and 3 bases from J, with 12 bases between. The CDR3 runs to 15 residues. CDR1 and CDR2 (germline): MGHRA, YSYEKL. The CDR3 nucleotides are TGCGCCAGCAGCCAAGATTACCCCAGGGGCTACGAGCAGTACTTC. Translating gives CASSQDYPRGYEQYF.

V is TRBV11-3 and J is TRBJ2-2; D is undetermined. Germline V gene data show CDR1 as SGHNT and CDR2 as YENEEA. The CDR3 sequence is 13 residues long. V was shortened by 8 bases and J by 3 bases, with 10 bases between the two germline ends. In DNA, the CDR3 is TGTGCCAGCTTAAGCCGGGACACCGGGGAGCTGTTTTTT. This gives the protein CASLSRDTGELFF.

The chain is built from TRBV27 and TRBJ1-2, with 8 bases matching TRBD1. There are 16 residues in the CDR3. Germline loops: CDR1 MNHEY, CDR2 SMNVEV (reference sequence). Unmatched junction bases numbered 8, after V lost 5 bases and J lost 0 bases. The CDR3 sequence: CASSPSTGETNYGYTF. The CDR3, as DNA: TGTGCCAGCAGTCCCTCGACAGGGGAGACTAACTATGGCTACACCTTC.

This clonotype was counted a few times. This chain uses TRBV12-3 or TRBV12-4 with TRBJ2-7; tentative D call: TRBD2 (5 bases). CDR3 length: 14 amino acids. The germline V and J ends were trimmed by 6 bases and 1 base, with 13 bases remaining between them. The DNA of the CDR3 is TGTGCCAGCAGCCCCCTCGGGGAGTCCTACGAGCAGTACTTC. Its translation is CASSPLGESYEQYF.

The chain joins TRBV6-2 or TRBV6-3 to TRBJ2-5, with TRBD2 as a possible D gene (6 bases). The V gene's germline CDR1 is MNHEY and CDR2 SVGEGT. Between the trimmed V and J ends, which lost 0 bases and 1 base, there was a span of 18 bases. The CDR3 length is 18 residues. DNA of the CDR3: TGTGCCAGCAGTTACTCCTCCTCGCCCAATAGCGGCCAAGAGACCCAGTACTTC. As protein: CASSYSSSPNSGQETQYF.

This chain links TRBV28 with TRBJ1-5; a weak D match, TRBD1 (6 bases). The CDR3 has 15 amino acids. V gave up 3 bases and J gave up 2 bases, with 11 bases separating them. The germline gives CDR1 MDHEN, CDR2 SYDVKM. The CDR3 reads CASSFTGRRNQPQHF. The CDR3 DNA sequence: TGTGCCAGCAGTTTTACAGGGAGGCGCAATCAGCCCCAGCATTTT.

The gene calls are TRBV7-9 and TRBJ2-1; D is undetermined. Germline V CDR1 and CDR2: SEHNR, FQNEAQ (reference sequence). This CDR3 region has 14 residues. V was trimmed by 1 base and J by 8 bases, leaving 12 bases between them. The CDR3 nucleotides read TGTGCCAGCAGCTTAGAGGCGGCCCGGGATGAGCAGTTCTTC. Its translation is CASSLEAARDEQFF.

This clonotype appeared once. The chain recombines TRBV2 with TRBJ2-5; D unresolved. Germline lookup yields CDR1 SNHLY and CDR2 FYNNEI. V lost 0 bases and J lost 5, with 7 bases in between. CDR3 length: 13 amino acids. CDR3 amino acids: CASSEAPGETQYF. The CDR3 DNA sequence: TGTGCCAGCAGTGAAGCGCCTGGTGAGACCCAGTACTTC.

This chain joins TRBV4-1 and TRBJ2-5, with 12 bases fitting TRBD2. Germline V CDR1 and CDR2: MGHRA, YSYEKL. This CDR3 is built from 18 residues. With 4 bases clipped from V and 5 bases from J, the junction kept 14 bases outside the gene matches. DNA of the CDR3: TGCGCCAGCAGCCCTCTAACTAGCGGGGGGCAAAAGGGGGAGACCCAGTACTTC. This translates into CASSPLTSGGQKGETQYF.

This clonotype was detected ten times or more. V gene TRBV4-1 combines with J gene TRBJ1-6; D is possibly TRBD1 (5 bases). The CDR3 is made up of 14 amino acids. Between the trimmed V and J ends, which lost 0 bases and 7 bases, there was a span of 7 bases. Germline CDR1 is MGHRA and CDR2 is YSYEKL. CDR3 DNA: TGCGCCAGCAGCCAAGACAGGGCGAATTCACCCCTCCACTTT. This sequence encodes CASSQDRANSPLHF.

V is TRBV6-1 and J is TRBJ2-1; TRBD1 matches 11 bases. The CDR3 spans 15 residues. CDR1 is MNHNS, CDR2 SASEGT, per germline. V was clipped by 2 bases and J by 6 bases; unmatched bases: 3. CDR3 region: CASSERDRGSNEQFF. Written as DNA, the CDR3 is TGTGCCAGCAGTGAAAGGGACAGGGGGAGCAATGAGCAGTTCTTC.

This clonotype was found many times. V is TRBV2 and J is TRBJ1-1; TRBD1 agrees at 12 bases. Germline-derived CDR1 and CDR2 are SNHLY and FYNNEI. The CDR3 runs to 17 residues. The trim removed 4 bases at V and 1 base at J, leaving 7 bases unmatched. The CDR3 DNA follows: TGTGCCAGCAGTGCCGGGACAGGGGGCGTTAGGAACACTGAAGCTTTCTTT. Its protein is CASSAGTGGVRNTEAFF.

This clonotype was observed at least ten times. The chain combines TRBV11-2 with TRBJ2-5; a possible D gene is TRBD2 (6 bases). The CDR3 has 14 amino acids. CDR1 SGHAT and CDR2 FQNNGV come from the germline V gene. V dropped 4 bases and J dropped 5 bases, with 14 bases sitting between them. The CDR3 DNA follows: TGTGCCAGCAGCTCCTCAGGGAGCGGGGAGACCCAGTACTTC. Translation: CASSSSGSGETQYF.

Many counts were recorded for this clonotype. This chain joins TRBV7-8 and TRBJ2-7; TRBD1 is a possible D gene (6 bases). The germline V and J ends were trimmed by 8 bases and 4 bases, with 27 bases remaining between them. Per germline, CDR1 SGHVS and CDR2 FQNEAQ. The CDR3 is made up of 17 amino acids. CDR3 amino acids: CASGGPRGNIPTYEQYF. The CDR3 coding sequence is TGTGCCAGCGGTGGGCCTAGGGGGAACATACCGACTTACGAGCAGTACTTC.

This clonotype has at least ten counts. The V gene is TRBV7-9, the J gene TRBJ2-7; D is unresolved. This CDR3 is built from 12 residues. The germline V gene encodes CDR1 SEHNR and CDR2 FQNEAQ (reference sequence). Trimming left V 1 base short and J 7 bases short, with 8 bases between. CDR3 in DNA: TGTGCCAGCAGCTTAGGGCTGAGGGAGCAGTACGTC. Amino acids: CASSLGLREQYV.

The CDR3 DNA reads as TGCAGCGTTGGGGCAGTCTCCTACAATGAGCAGTTCTTC. It yields the protein CSVGAVSYNEQFF. The J gene is TRBJ2-1, the V gene TRBV29-1; D gene uncertain. The V gene lost 4 bases and the J gene lost 0 bases, with 7 bases spanning the gap. This CDR3 is 13 amino acids long. Germline V gene data show CDR1 as SQVTM and CDR2 as ANQGSEA.

The V gene is TRBV6-5, the J gene TRBJ2-2; D call uncertain. Trimming removed 5 bases from V and 5 bases from J, with 12 bases in between. Germline V gives CDR1 MNHEY, CDR2 SVGAGI. The CDR3 totals 14 residues. The CDR3 nucleotides read TGTGCCAGCAGTCACCTCCAAGATACCGGGGAGCTGTTTTTT. As protein: CASSHLQDTGELFF.

This clonotype has more than one count but fewer than ten. V usage is TRBV6-1 and J usage is TRBJ1-1; 7 nucleotides match TRBD1. In germline, CDR1 is MNHNS, CDR2 SASEGT. After removal of 2 bases from V and 1 base from J, the junction contained 4 bases not matched to a gene. The CDR3 has 15 amino acids. The CDR3 sequence: CASSEPGQKNTEAFF. Written as DNA, the CDR3 is TGTGCCAGCAGTGAACCGGGACAGAAGAACACTGAAGCTTTCTTT.

The rearrangement links TRBV6-6 to TRBJ2-3, with D perhaps matching TRBD1 (6 bases). Germline values: CDR1 MNHNY, CDR2 SVGAGI (reference sequence). This CDR3 contains 16 residues. V lost 2 bases and J lost 3, with 15 bases in between. This CDR3 is CASSYGTTYLTDTQYF. DNA for the CDR3: TGTGCCAGCAGTTACGGGACAACGTATCTGACAGATACGCAGTATTTT.

The rearrangement joins TRBV27 to TRBJ2-7, with a tentative D call TRBD1 (5 bases). Germline V gives CDR1 MNHEY, CDR2 SMNVEV (reference sequence). CDR3 length equals 15 residues. Trimming left V 6 bases short and J 4 bases short, with 19 bases between. CDR3 protein: CASSNKAGKVYEQYV. The DNA for the CDR3 is TGTGCCAGCAGCAACAAGGCAGGGAAAGTATACGAGCAGTACGTC.

This chain links TRBV7-9 with TRBJ1-1; D unclear. V lost 5 bases, J lost 1 base, and 14 bases lay in between. CDR1 and CDR2 (germline): SEHNR, FQNEAQ (reference sequence). The CDR3 runs 15 residues. The CDR3 DNA reads TGTGCCAGCAGCCGGGTGCGGGGAGCGAACACTGAAGCTTTCTTT. Translating gives CASSRVRGANTEAFF.

This clonotype has more than one count but fewer than ten. The gene calls are TRBV12-3 or TRBV12-4 and TRBJ2-1; TRBD2 matches 9 bases. The CDR3 runs 15 residues. The V gene end was trimmed by 5 bases and the J gene end by 5 bases; junction bases not matched to a gene: 7. For the CDR3, the DNA is TGTGCCAGCAGTCCGCGGGGGGGTATCCACAATGAGCAGTTCTTC. Its translation is CASSPRGGIHNEQFF.

This clonotype was seen just once. The chain couples TRBV4-1 to TRBJ1-2; D uncertain. CDR3 length equals 13 residues. Deletions cut 0 bases from V and 8 bases from J, with 10 bases between. Germline values: CDR1 MGHRA, CDR2 YSYEKL. The CDR3 bases are TGCGCCAGCAGCCAAGATGCTGCCTGGGGCTACACCTTC. This translates into CASSQDAAWGYTF.

V gene TRBV20-1 combines with J gene TRBJ1-1; 8 bases are shared with TRBD1. The CDR3 has 15 amino acids. Per the germline V gene, CDR1 is DFQATT and CDR2 is SNEGSKA (reference sequence). Germline trimming cut 7 bases from V and 0 bases from J; bases unmatched to any gene: 10. The CDR3 spells CSGETGVRMNTEAFF. The CDR3 DNA reads TGCAGTGGAGAGACAGGGGTAAGAATGAACACTGAAGCTTTCTTT.

This clonotype was seen a few times. The CDR3 sequence is CASSQTSGGPSTDTQYF. The CDR3 DNA follows: TGCGCCAGCAGCCAAACTAGCGGGGGGCCAAGCACAGATACGCAGTATTTT. The V and J genes are TRBV4-1 and TRBJ2-3, with 12 bases fitting TRBD2. The length of the CDR3 is 17 residues. Per germline, CDR1 MGHRA and CDR2 YSYEKL. V gave up 2 bases and J gave up 0 bases; unmatched junction bases: 3.

This clonotype was seen just once. V gene TRBV20-1 combines with J gene TRBJ2-3; TRBD2 might be the D (7 bases). This CDR3 contains 16 residues. V lost 0 bases, J lost 2 bases, and 15 bases lay in between. CDR1 is DFQATT, CDR2 SNEGSKA, per germline (reference sequence). The CDR3 DNA is TGCAGTGCTAGAGATCAGGGAGGGGGATACACAGATACGCAGTATTTT. It yields the protein CSARDQGGGYTDTQYF.